Included here is one T cell receptor beta chain sequence, with context. Its antigen is not identified. Trimming took 0 bases from V and 0 from J, leaving 8 bases between them. CDR1 is LGHNA, CDR2 YSLEER, per germline. The CDR3 length is 15 residues. These data come from a study of T cell responses to AZD1222 COVID-19 vaccine. Whole-study context: It was second doses at about 4 or about 12 weeks that were pooled.

Generated by immunoSEQ multiplex PCR, the TCRdb table keeps only in-frame clones and is missing some. This sample has around 100,000 clones, with roughly 89% found just once. Broader study findings: Increases in Spike-specific TCR breadth and depth were seen after two AZD1222 doses. Donors were chiefly white British, with a greater number of females, and clonal diversity was perhaps underestimated. Regions left unmutated in variants are reportedly the target of nearly half of spike-specific TCRs.

The chain has TRBV4-3 and TRBJ1-2; D not certain. Specimen: peripheral blood, collected on day 0 of AZD1222 vaccination. The clonotype was recovered from an adult in good health. Written as DNA, the CDR3 is TGCGCCAGCAGCCAAGATCCGGGTACTAACTATGGCTACACCTTC. It yields the protein CASSQDPGTNYGYTF.